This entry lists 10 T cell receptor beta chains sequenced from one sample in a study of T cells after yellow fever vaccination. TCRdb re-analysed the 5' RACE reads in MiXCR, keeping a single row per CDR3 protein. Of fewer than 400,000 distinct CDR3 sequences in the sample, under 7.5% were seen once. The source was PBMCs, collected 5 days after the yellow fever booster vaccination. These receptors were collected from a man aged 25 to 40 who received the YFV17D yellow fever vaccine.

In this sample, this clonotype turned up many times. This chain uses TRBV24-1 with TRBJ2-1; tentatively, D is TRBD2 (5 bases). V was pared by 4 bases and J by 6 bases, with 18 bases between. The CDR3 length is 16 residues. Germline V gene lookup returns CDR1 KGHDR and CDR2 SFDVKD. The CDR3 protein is CATSDSTMGGRNEQFF. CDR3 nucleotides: TGTGCCACCAGTGACTCCACCATGGGCGGGCGCAATGAGCAGTTCTTC.

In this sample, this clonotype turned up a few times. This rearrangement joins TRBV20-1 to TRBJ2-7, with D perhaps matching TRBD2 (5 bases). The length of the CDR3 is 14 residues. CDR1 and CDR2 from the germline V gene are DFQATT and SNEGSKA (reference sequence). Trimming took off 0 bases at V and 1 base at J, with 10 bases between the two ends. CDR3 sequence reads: CSARDPRRSYEQYF. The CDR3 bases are TGCAGTGCTAGAGATCCGCGGAGGTCCTACGAGCAGTACTTC.

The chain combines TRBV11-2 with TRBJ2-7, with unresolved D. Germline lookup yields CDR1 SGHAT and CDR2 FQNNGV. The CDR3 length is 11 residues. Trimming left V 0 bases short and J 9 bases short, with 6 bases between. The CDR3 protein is CASSLEQRQYF. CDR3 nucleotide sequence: TGTGCCAGCAGCTTAGAACAGCGGCAGTACTTC. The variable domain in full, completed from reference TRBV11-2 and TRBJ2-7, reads EAGVAQSPRYKIIEKRQSVAFWCNPISGHATLYWYQQILGQGPKLLIQFQNNGVVDDSQLPKDRFSAERLKGVDSTLKIQPAKLEDSAVYLCASSLEQRQYFGPGTRLTVT.

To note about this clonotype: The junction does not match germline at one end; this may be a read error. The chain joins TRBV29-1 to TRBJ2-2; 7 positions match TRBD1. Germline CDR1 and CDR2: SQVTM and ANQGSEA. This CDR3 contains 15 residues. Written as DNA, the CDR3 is TGCAGCGTGGAAGACAGACAGGGTTATGGTGGGGAGCTGTTTTTT. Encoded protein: CSVEDRQGYGGELFF.

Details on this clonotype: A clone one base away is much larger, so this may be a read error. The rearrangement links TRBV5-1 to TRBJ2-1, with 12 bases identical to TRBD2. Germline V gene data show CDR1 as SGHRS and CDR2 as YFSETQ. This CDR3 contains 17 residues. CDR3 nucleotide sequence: TGCGCCAGCAGCTTATTACGGACTAGCGGGATCTACAATGAGCTGTTCTTC. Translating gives CASSLLRTSGIYNELFF.

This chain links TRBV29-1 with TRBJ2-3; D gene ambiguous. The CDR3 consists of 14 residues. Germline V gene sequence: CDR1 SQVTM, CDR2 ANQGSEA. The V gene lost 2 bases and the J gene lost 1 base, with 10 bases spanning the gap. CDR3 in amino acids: CSVERYSGTDTQYF. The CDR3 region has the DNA TGCAGCGTTGAACGGTACTCCGGCACAGATACGCAGTATTTT.

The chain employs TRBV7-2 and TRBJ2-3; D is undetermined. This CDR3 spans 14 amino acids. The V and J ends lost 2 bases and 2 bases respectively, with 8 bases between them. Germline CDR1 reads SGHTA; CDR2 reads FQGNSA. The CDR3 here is CASSLWAVTDTQYF. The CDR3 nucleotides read TGTGCCAGCAGCTTATGGGCTGTCACAGATACGCAGTATTTT.

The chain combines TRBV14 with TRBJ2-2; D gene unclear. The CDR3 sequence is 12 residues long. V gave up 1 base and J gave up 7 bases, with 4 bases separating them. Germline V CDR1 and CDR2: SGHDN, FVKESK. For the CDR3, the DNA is TGTGCCAGCAGCCAAGTAAACGGGGAGCTGTTTTTT. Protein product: CASSQVNGELFF. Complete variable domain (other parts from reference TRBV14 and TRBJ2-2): EAGVTQFPSHSVIEKGQTVTLRCDPISGHDNLYWYRRVMGKEIKFLLHFVKESKQDESGMPNNRFLAERTGGTYSTLKVQPAELEDSGVYFCASSQVNGELFFGEGSRLTVL.

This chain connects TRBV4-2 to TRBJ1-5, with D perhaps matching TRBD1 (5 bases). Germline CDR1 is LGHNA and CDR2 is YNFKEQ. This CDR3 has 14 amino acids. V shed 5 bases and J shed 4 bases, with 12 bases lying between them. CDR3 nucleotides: TGTGCCAGCAGCGGCGGGACGGAAAATCAGCCCCAGCATTTT. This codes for CASSGGTENQPQHF.

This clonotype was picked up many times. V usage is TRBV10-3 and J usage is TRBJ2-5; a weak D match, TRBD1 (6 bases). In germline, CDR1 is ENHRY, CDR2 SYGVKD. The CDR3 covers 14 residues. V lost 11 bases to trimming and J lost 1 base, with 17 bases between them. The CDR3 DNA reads TGTGCCGCCCGACCAACAGGGTCCCAAGAGACCCAGTACTTC. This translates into CAARPTGSQETQYF.